One T cell receptor (beta chain) is described in this entry. This record belongs to a study of blood T cell repertoires in COVID-19. Study context: Donors in the United States, Italy and Spain gave samples during acute or convalescent COVID-19. Sources were T cells, B-cell-depleted T cells, or PBMCs; the material itself was cDNA or gDNA.

This table comes from immunoSEQ multiplex PCR, and its TCRdb copy is limited to in-frame clones, with some not included. The top ten clones hold over 0.2% of a sample with 650,000 to 800,000 clones, approximately 90% of them seen once. Looked up from germline, CDR1 is SGDLS and CDR2 is YYNGEE. CDR3 length: 14 residues. With V trimmed by 3 bases and J by 0 bases, 2 bases remained unmatched. The specimen was peripheral blood. V usage is TRBV9 and J usage is TRBJ1-2; 7 nucleotides agree with TRBD1. The receptor was derived from a woman aged 18-30 years with acute or convalescent COVID-19. The CDR3 DNA sequence: TGTGCCAGCAGCGCTCAGGGGGCTAACTATGGCTACACCTTC. Protein: CASSAQGANYGYTF.